This T cell receptor (beta chain) was sequenced in a study of CXCR3-negative and CXCR3-positive naive CD8 T cells. In the study overall: Per-library TRB read counts averaged about 1.5 +/- 0.3 million, adding up to about 140 million in total. Findings of the study overall: In CXCR3-positive naive cells, the TRB CDR3s were more hydrophobic than in CXCR3-negative naive cells. CXCR3 expression partially decreased after cryopreservation; most assays used fresh PBMCs.

As for this clonotype: Its antigen is undetermined.

Germline CDR1 reads DFQATT; CDR2 reads SNEGSKA (reference sequence). The CDR3 loop spans 12 amino acids. UMI-labeled 5' RACE TRB cDNA libraries were prepared from the cells. TCRdb reprocessed the 5' RACE reads, keeping one entry per CDR3 protein, no DNA. The sample table sets out roughly 7,300 distinct CDR3 sequences. The sequenced sample was naive CXCR3+ CD8+ T cells from blood. Described subset: CD45RO-CCR7+CD27+CD95- naive CD8+ T cells expressing CXCR3 (TNR3+). The V and J genes are TRBV20-1 and TRBJ2-1; the D call of TRBD1 rests on TCRdb alone, since no DNA is present to check it. The TCR sequence derives from a human donor in good health. Some clones in this sample may be carry-over from other donors' samples. The CDR3 sequence is CSARDRGTEQFF.